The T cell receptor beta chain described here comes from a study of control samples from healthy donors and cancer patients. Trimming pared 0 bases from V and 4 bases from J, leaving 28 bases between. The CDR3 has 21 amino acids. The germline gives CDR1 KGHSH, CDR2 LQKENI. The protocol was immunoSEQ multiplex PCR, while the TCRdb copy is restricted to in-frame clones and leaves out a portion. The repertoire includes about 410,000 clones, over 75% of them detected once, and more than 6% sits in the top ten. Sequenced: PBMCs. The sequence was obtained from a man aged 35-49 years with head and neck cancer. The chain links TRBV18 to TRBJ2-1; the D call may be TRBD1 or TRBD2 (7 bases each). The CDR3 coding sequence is TGTGCCAGCTCACCACCACTTCCCGGCGGGGGTGGGACAGTGAGGTACAATGAGCAGTTCTTC. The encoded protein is CASSPPLPGGGGTVRYNEQFF.